This entry features one T cell receptor (beta chain) sequence. Its antigen remains unidentified. One base away there is no much larger clone; base qualities are not given. TCRbeta CDR3 regions were amplified from genomic DNA by means of the immunoSEQ Assay, a bias-controlled multiplex PCR. In the paper's pipeline: The number of nucleated cells in each sample was estimated from the amplification of reference gene primers within the assay. Sequence reads were collapsed and filtered to measure the absolute abundance of every unique TCRbeta CDR3 rearrangement. Productive Simpson clonality was computed per sample as the square root of Simpson's diversity index over productive rearrangements. Not all clones reach the TCRdb copy of this immuneACCESS table, which keeps in-frame sequences only. Checked studies attribute under half of the gap to unresolved V genes and leave the rest unexplained. The DNA gave D and trimming, while V, J and clone size come from that table. A total of about 380,000 clones appear in this sample, around 89% of them only once. The leading ten clones occupy 0.9% to 1.5% of the sample.

The data were obtained in a study of blood T cell repertoires in COVID-19 (dated by TCRdb to the early 2020s). Background on the whole study: Samples covering the acute and convalescent phases of COVID-19 were provided by collaborators in the United States, Italy and Spain. The material from the prospective study consisted of cDNA or gDNA derived from T cells, B-cell-depleted T cells, or PBMCs. Subjects who had been exposed to COVID-19, were actively infected with it, or had recovered from it provided the deeply sampled blood TCRbeta repertoires that made up the dataset. The repertoires were made available in a free public database intended to serve as a resource for research on the immune response to SARS-CoV-2. The samples were drawn from two sources: the first 160 participants of the ongoing ImmuneRACE study, and fewer than 1,500 subjects contributed by 6 global collaborators. Nearly every sample came with metadata listing a de-identified subject ID, COVID-19 status, age in years and sex. Where available, HLA class I and class II types were taken from metadata supplied by the sample provider and were not determined by assay-based typing. The investigation overall reported the following: The quantity of clinical and demographic metadata differed by source and by participant and was supplied without curation.

Enrolling through a virtual design, the prospective study's participants ranged in age from roughly 18 to 90 years and lived across 20 to 30 United States geographic areas. To assign participants to cohorts, the prospective study relied on clinical history that participants themselves reported in a screening survey and a study questionnaire. Recovered participants in ImmuneRACE Cohort 3 were defined as having two consecutive negative NP/OP PCR tests, clearance from a healthcare professional, or resolution of symptoms. In the prospective study, mobile phlebotomists collected whole blood, serum and a nasopharyngeal or oropharyngeal swab from each participant. Additional blood draws and questionnaires over an approximately 2-month period could optionally be provided by prospective study participants. Before DNA extraction, blood samples from the prospective study were shipped at room temperature or frozen.

The germline V gene sets CDR1 to SGHDT and CDR2 to YYEEEE. There are 17 amino acids in the CDR3, from cysteine to phenylalanine inclusive. The only DNA kept is the CDR3, 51 bases in frame from the first base. V is reduced by 1 base and J by 3 bases, leaving a spacing of 16 bases between them. This clonotype was obtained from a woman between 18 and 29 years old who had recovered from COVID-19. The V gene is TRBV5-6 and the J gene is TRBJ1-4; the D gene is perhaps TRBD1, from 6 matching bases. The sequencing input was PBMCs or T cells enriched from blood (not recorded which). CDR3 region: CASSLRLIEGANEKLFF. The DNA is as follows: TGTGCCAGCAGCTTGCGGTTGATCGAGGGGGCTAATGAAAAACTGTTTTTT. Here the CDR3 is joined to the reference TRBV5-6 and TRBJ1-4 genes, and the full variable domain is: DAGVTQSPTHLIKTRGQQVTLRCSPKSGHDTVSWYQQALGQGPQFIFQYYEEEERQRGNFPDRFSGHQFPNYSSELNVNALLLGDSALYLCASSLRLIEGANEKLFFGSGTQLSVL.